This T cell receptor beta chain was sequenced during a study of early T cells in non-severe SARS-CoV-2 infection. For the study at large: With bulk RNA from unsorted whole blood as input, sequencing yielded unpaired chains. The study's findings and limits: VDJdb matching skewed toward anti-spike CD8 responses, missing private and CD4 specificities.

TCRdb analysed the 5' RACE reads with MiXCR anew, one entry per CDR3 protein. The table records roughly 30,000 distinct CDR3 sequences, around 5.7% of them present only once. Germline V CDR1 and CDR2: DFQATT, SNEGSKA (reference sequence). Trimming took 3 bases from V and 4 from J, leaving 15 bases between them. There are 14 residues in the CDR3. By share, this clonotype ranks as medium-sized. Its antigen is currently unknown. The J gene is TRBJ2-5, the V gene TRBV20-1; TRBD1 might be the D (7 bases). The clonotype originates from an adult who was a healthcare worker with PCR-confirmed SARS-CoV-2 infection or an uninfected control (not recorded which). Material: whole blood. The DNA for the CDR3 is TGCAGTGCTAGTCCGAACAGGGGAGGAGAGACCCAGTACTTC. It yields the protein CSASPNRGGETQYF.